Following are 20 T cell receptor beta chains from one sample sequenced in a study of tumor-infiltrating lymphocytes in primary liver carcinoma. Taking roughly 20-32 mg of unsorted bulk tissue, the authors co-extracted RNA and DNA. cDNA specific to TCR beta was made from 450 to 500 ng of total RNA, with a constant-region primer employed for priming. Three rounds of nested multiplex PCR with slightly modified ARM-PCR produced TCR beta libraries. Two initial PCR rounds of around 9 cycles each paired TRBV1-TRBV30 forward primers with a C-beta reverse primer. A single record per CDR3 protein comes from TCRdb applying MiXCR to the multiplex PCR reads. The data contain about 44,000 distinct CDR3 sequences, about 73% of them singletons. The specimen sequenced was liver tumor tissue from sampling region 3. Subset noted: tumor region T3, left-lateral pole. The receptors were gathered from a middle-aged man with primary liver carcinoma and hepatitis B virus infection.

The J gene is TRBJ2-7, the V gene TRBV5-6; tentative D call: TRBD2 (6 bases). The germline V gene has CDR1 SGHDT and CDR2 YYEEEE. The CDR3 runs to 18 residues. Between the trimmed V and J ends, which lost 10 bases and 3 bases, there was a span of 32 bases. Written as DNA, the CDR3 is TGTGCCGGCAACCACTCCTCATTTACCGGGACTTTCCTCTACGAGCAGTACTTC. It is translated as CAGNHSSFTGTFLYEQYF.

As regards this clonotype: The junction differs from germline at one of its ends, possibly a read error. V gene TRBV29-1 combines with J gene TRBJ2-1, with TRBD2 matching 8 bases. Looked up from germline, CDR1 is SQVTM and CDR2 is ANQGSEA. CDR3 size: 14 residues. CDR3 in amino acids: CSAAGGVAYNERFF. CDR3 nucleotide sequence: TGCAGCGCTGCGGGGGGAGTGGCCTACAATGAGCGGTTCTTC.

Concerning this clonotype itself: Just one base apart from a much larger clone, this may be a read error. The V call is TRBV28, the J call TRBJ2-7; D may be TRBD2 (6 bases). The V end lost 6 bases, the J end lost 9 bases, and 15 bases lay between the germline ends. CDR1 and CDR2 (germline): MDHEN, SYDVKM. The CDR3 sequence is 12 residues long. The CDR3 sequence is CASSPTRGGQYF. The DNA for the CDR3 is TGTGCCAGCAGCCCCACGCGGGGCGGGCAGTACTTC.

There are many counts of this clonotype. The V call is TRBV28, the J call TRBJ2-2; D is perhaps TRBD2 (5 bases). The CDR3 loop spans 16 amino acids. V lost 3 bases and J 6 bases, leaving 17 bases between the germline ends. Germline-derived CDR1 and CDR2 are MDHEN and SYDVKM. CDR3: CASSFRTGFSPGELFF. CDR3 DNA: TGTGCCAGCAGTTTTCGGACTGGCTTTTCCCCCGGGGAGCTGTTTTTT.

Points on this clonotype: A read error may account for a junction end that differs from germline. J is TRBJ2-2 and V is TRBV4-1, with D possibly TRBD2 on 6 matching bases. This CDR3 has 13 residues. CDR1 is MGHRA, CDR2 YSYEKL, per germline. CDR3 sequence: CPSSQGRGGELFF. The CDR3 DNA reads as TGCCCCAGCAGCCAAGGACGAGGCGGGGAGTTGTTTTTC.

On this clonotype itself: A read error may be the cause here, since a much bigger clone is one base away. The chain recombines TRBV5-1 with TRBJ2-2, with 15 nucleotides matching TRBD2. The CDR3 is made up of 18 amino acids. The ends lost 2 bases at V and 3 bases at J; junction bases unmatched: 5. CDR1 SGHRS and CDR2 YFSETQ come from the germline V gene. Here the CDR3 reads CASSFGTSGRIDTGELFF. The CDR3 DNA reads TGCGCCAGCAGCTTTGGGACTAGCGGGAGGATAGACACCGGGGAGCTGTTTTTT.

The chain recombines TRBV11-3 with TRBJ2-1; 8 bases map to TRBD1. Germline CDR1 and CDR2: SGHNT and YENEEA. The CDR3 has 16 amino acids. The CDR3 DNA reads as TGTGGCCGCAGCTTATGGGGTACAGGGGGGCACAATGAGCAGTTCTTC. Its protein product is CGRSLWGTGGHNEQFF.

Concerning this clonotype: Without the conserved terminal phenylalanine or tryptophan, this CDR3 likely stems from a read error. V is TRBV4-1 and J is TRBJ2-1; a possible D gene is TRBD2 (5 bases). The CDR3 spans 16 residues. CDR1 is MGHRA and CDR2 is YSYEKL in the germline V gene. V was cut by 3 bases and J by 7 bases, with 19 bases left in between. The CDR3 loop reads CASSHPQEANYNEQFL. The CDR3 DNA follows: TGCGCCAGCAGCCATCCGCAGGAGGCGAATTATAATGAGCAGTTCTTA.

This clonotype was seen a single time. Germline is not matched at one junction end, which may reflect a read error. The gene calls are TRBV11-2 and TRBJ2-7; 7 bases map to TRBD1. The CDR3 loop spans 13 amino acids. Germline assignment: CDR1 SGHAT and CDR2 FQNNGV. The DNA of the CDR3 is TGTGCCAGTAACTTAGGGGGCGGCTACGAGCAGTACTTT. It codes for CASNLGGGYEQYF.

About this clonotype: The final CDR3 position lacks the conserved phenylalanine or tryptophan, pointing to a likely read error. The CDR3 reads CASSRAGLAPYEQYI. The CDR3 DNA is TGTGCCAGCAGTCGAGCGGGACTAGCGCCCTACGAGCAGTACATC. V gene TRBV2 combines with J gene TRBJ2-7; 10 bases map to TRBD2. Germline V gene lookup returns CDR1 SNHLY and CDR2 FYNNEI. Trimming took 5 bases from V and 2 from J; bases not matched to a gene: 6. This CDR3 is built from 15 residues.

Points on this clonotype: This could be a read error, since a much larger clone is one nucleotide away. J is TRBJ1-2 and V is TRBV28; 12 nucleotides line up with TRBD1. This CDR3 comprises 14 residues. The germline V gene has CDR1 MDHEN and CDR2 SYDVKM. The CDR3 nucleotides are TGTGCCAGCAGGGGACAGGGGGCAGACTATGACTACACCTTC. It yields the protein CASRGQGADYDYTF.

Points on this clonotype: Compared with germline, one end of the junction differs, possibly owing to a read error. The chain couples TRBV28 to TRBJ1-5; D may be TRBD1 (5 bases). CDR1 and CDR2 (germline): MDHEN, SYDVKM. The CDR3 sequence is 18 residues long. The CDR3 loop reads CVSSLDRDLEKGNQPQHF. Written as DNA, the CDR3 is TGTGTCAGCAGTCTTGACCGGGACCTTGAGAAGGGCAATCAGCCCCAGCATTTT.

The J gene is TRBJ2-7, the V gene TRBV30, with a weak D call TRBD1 (5 bases). Trimming removed 4 bases at V and 12 bases at J, with 22 bases between. This CDR3 has 13 residues. Germline assignment: CDR1 GTSNPN and CDR2 SVGIG (reference sequence). The DNA for the CDR3 is TGTGCCTGGAAGACAGTGAGCTCCTACAAGCGGTACTTC. It yields the protein CAWKTVSSYKRYF. Full variable domain (outside the CDR3, taken from reference TRBV30 and TRBJ2-7): SQTIHQWPATLVQPVGSPLSLECTVEGTSNPNLYWYRQAAGRGLQLLFYSVGIGQISSEVPQNLSASRPQDRQFILSSKKLLLSDSGFYLCAWKTVSSYKRYFGPGTRLTVT.

Turning to this clonotype: One end of the junction is discordant with germline, which a read error may explain. The chain is built from TRBV5-1 and TRBJ2-5, with D uncertain. CDR3 size: 13 residues. Germline V lookup: CDR1 SGHRS, CDR2 YFSETQ. CDR3 sequence reads: CTSSFGGAETQYF. In DNA form, the CDR3 reads TGCACCAGCAGTTTCGGTGGAGCAGAGACCCAGTACTTC.

As to this clonotype: A junction boundary mismatches the germline segment, possibly from a read error. This rearrangement joins TRBV12-3 or TRBV12-4 to TRBJ2-7; 13 nucleotides line up with TRBD2. The CDR3 consists of 13 residues. This CDR3 reads CTRDGLAGDEQYF. The CDR3 DNA reads TGTACCAGGGACGGACTAGCGGGAGACGAGCAGTACTTC.

Turning to this clonotype: Because the CDR3 is missing its conserved closing phenylalanine or tryptophan, this is likely a read error. The DNA is left out, because the CDR3 cannot be placed on it with certainty; the CDR3 is given as TCRdb lists it. V is TRBV10-2 and J is TRBJ2-5; the D call in the table, TRBD2, was not verified against the DNA. Germline CDR1 reads WSHSY; CDR2 reads SAAADI. The CDR3 has 15 residues if both end residues are counted. This CDR3 reads CASSEGLPIQETHYL.

The table lists this clonotype with a few counts. The genes are TRBV4-1 and TRBJ2-7, with D tentatively TRBD2 (5 bases). The ends were cut back, 5 bases at V and 6 bases at J, with 20 bases in the middle. Germline CDR1 reads MGHRA; CDR2 reads YSYEKL. CDR3 length: 15 amino acids. In DNA form, the CDR3 reads TGCGCCAGCAGCTTAGTTCGGGATAGCATCTTCGAGCAGTACTTC. It specifies CASSLVRDSIFEQYF.

Turning to this clonotype: The junction departs from germline at one end; a sequencing error may be responsible. The chain employs TRBV14 and TRBJ2-2; D is possibly TRBD2 (5 bases). Looked up from germline, CDR1 is SGHDN and CDR2 is FVKESK. The CDR3 spans 16 residues. CDR3 DNA sequence: TGTGTCAGCAGCCAATCGAGGGCGGCCAACACCGGGGAGTTGTTTTTT. Translating it yields CVSSQSRAANTGELFF. Drawing the rest from reference TRBV14 and TRBJ2-2, the complete variable domain is EAGVTQFPSHSVIEKGQTVTLRCDPISGHDNLYWYRRVMGKEIKFLLHFVKESKQDESGMPNNRFLAERTGGTYSTLKVQPAELEDSGVYFCVSSQSRAANTGELFFGEGSRLTVL.

In the case of this clonotype: A junction end diverges from the germline sequence, so it may reflect a read error. V is TRBV11-2 and J is TRBJ2-7; D remains ambiguous. This CDR3 is built from 15 residues. CDR1 and CDR2 (germline): SGHAT, FQNNGV. The CDR3 DNA reads TGTTCCAGCAGCCCATCCAGGACCTACCCCTACGAGCAGTACTTC. Protein: CSSSPSRTYPYEQYF.

For this clonotype: The CDR3 does not close with the conserved phenylalanine or tryptophan, likely indicating a read error. No DNA is shown, since the ends of the CDR3 on it are uncertain; the CDR3 is the one TCRdb lists. The gene calls are TRBV29-1 and TRBJ1-1. Germline V lookup: CDR1 SQVTM, CDR2 ANQGSEA. Inclusive of both ends, the CDR3 amounts to 13 amino acids. CDR3 region: CSVGKGTDTEAIL.